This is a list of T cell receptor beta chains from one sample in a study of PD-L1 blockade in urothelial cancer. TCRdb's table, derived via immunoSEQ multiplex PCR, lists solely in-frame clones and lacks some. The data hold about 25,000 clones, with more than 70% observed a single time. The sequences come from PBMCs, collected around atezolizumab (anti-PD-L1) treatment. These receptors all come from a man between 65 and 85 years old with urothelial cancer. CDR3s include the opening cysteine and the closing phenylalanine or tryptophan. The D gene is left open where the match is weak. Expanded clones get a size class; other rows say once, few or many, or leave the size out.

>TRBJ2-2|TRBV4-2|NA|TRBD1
CASSQDSDRVTGELFF
TGTGCCAGCAGCCAAGATTCGGACAGGGTCACCGGGGAGCTGTTTTTT
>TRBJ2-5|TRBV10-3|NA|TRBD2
CAISGDGAGVGETQYF
TGTGCCATCAGTGGGGATGGAGCGGGAGTGGGGGAGACCCAGTACTTC
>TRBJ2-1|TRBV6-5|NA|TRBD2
CASSYDRAGVYNEQFF
TGTGCCAGCAGTTATGACAGAGCGGGAGTTTACAATGAGCAGTTCTTC
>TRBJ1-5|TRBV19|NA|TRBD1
CASSAPRGTADTYSNQPQHF
TGTGCCAGTAGTGCCCCCAGGGGGACAGCGGACACTTATAGCAATCAGCCCCAGCATTTT
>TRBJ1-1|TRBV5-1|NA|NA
CASSLVQVNTEAFF
TGCGCCAGCAGCTTGGTACAGGTAAACACTGAAGCTTTCTTT
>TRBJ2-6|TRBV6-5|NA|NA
CASQFVGANVLTF
TGTGCCAGCCAGTTTGTTGGGGCCAACGTCCTGACTTTC
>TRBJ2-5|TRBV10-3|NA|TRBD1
CAISEWGRDRKETQYF
TGTGCCATCAGTGAGTGGGGCCGGGACAGGAAAGAGACCCAGTACTTC
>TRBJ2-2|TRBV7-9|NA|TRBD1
CASSSWTGGTGELFF
TGTGCCAGCAGCTCTTGGACAGGGGGCACCGGGGAGCTGTTTTTT
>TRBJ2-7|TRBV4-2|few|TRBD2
CASSPQREVYEQYF
TGTGCCAGCAGCCCCCAGCGGGAGGTATACGAGCAGTACTTC
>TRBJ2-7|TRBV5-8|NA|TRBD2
CASSRAGGLGEQYF
TGTGCCAGCAGCCGAGCGGGAGGGCTGGGCGAGCAGTACTTC
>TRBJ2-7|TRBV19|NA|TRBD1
CASGTGVAYEQYF
TGTGCCAGTGGGACAGGGGTGGCCTACGAGCAGTACTTC
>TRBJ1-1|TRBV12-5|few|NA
CASGSGKRGYTEAFF
TGTGCTAGTGGATCAGGGAAAAGGGGCTACACTGAAGCTTTCTTT
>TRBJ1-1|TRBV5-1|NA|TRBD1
CASSSGQANTEAFF
TGCGCCAGCAGCTCGGGACAGGCGAACACTGAAGCTTTCTTT
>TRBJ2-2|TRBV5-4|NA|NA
CASSLVASTLTGELFF
TGTGCCAGCAGCCTCGTCGCGAGCACTCTCACCGGGGAGCTGTTTTTT
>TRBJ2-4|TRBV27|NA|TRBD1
CASSLTTMTGKRSLAKNIQYF
TGTGCCAGCAGTCTAACCACTATGACAGGGAAACGTTCGTTGGCCAAAAACATTCAGTACTTC
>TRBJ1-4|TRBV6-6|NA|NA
CASSYSWQGRGEKLFF
TGTGCCAGCAGTTACTCGTGGCAGGGCAGGGGTGAAAAACTGTTTTTT
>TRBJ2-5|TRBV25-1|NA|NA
CASRAGGQETQYF
TGTGCCAGCAGGGCAGGGGGGCAAGAGACCCAGTACTTC
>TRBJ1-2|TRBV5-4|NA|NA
CASSSERERDGYTF
TGTGCCAGCAGCTCCGAGAGGGAAAGAGATGGCTACACCTTC
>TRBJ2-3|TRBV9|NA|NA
CASSVSGDGTDTQYF
TGTGCCAGCAGCGTATCGGGAGATGGCACAGATACGCAGTATTTT
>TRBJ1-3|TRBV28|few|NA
CASSSSQGRNTIYF
TGTGCCAGCAGTTCTTCTCAGGGGAGAAACACCATATATTTT
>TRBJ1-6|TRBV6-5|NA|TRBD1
CASSYSGTGGSPLHF
TGTGCCAGCAGTTACTCGGGGACAGGCGGTTCACCCCTCCACTTT
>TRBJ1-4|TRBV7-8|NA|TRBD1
CASSEFTGQGSEKLFF
TGTGCCAGCAGCGAGTTTACGGGACAGGGCTCTGAAAAACTGTTTTTT
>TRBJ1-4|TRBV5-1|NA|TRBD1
CASTSPGQGGKTVF
TGCGCCAGCACTTCTCCGGGACAGGGCGGAAAAACTGTTTTT
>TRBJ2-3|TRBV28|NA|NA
CASKENTDTQYF
TGTGCCAGCAAGGAGAATACAGATACGCAGTATTTT
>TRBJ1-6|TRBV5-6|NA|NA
CASSFDSGSRASPLHF
TGTGCCAGCAGCTTCGATTCAGGCTCGCGGGCTTCACCCCTCCACTTT
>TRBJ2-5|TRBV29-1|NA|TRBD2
CSLFEGGPEETQYF
TGCAGCCTGTTTGAGGGAGGGCCAGAAGAGACCCAGTACTTC
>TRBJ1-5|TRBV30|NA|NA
CAWSVLGNQPQHF
TGTGCCTGGAGTGTACTGGGCAATCAGCCCCAGCATTTT
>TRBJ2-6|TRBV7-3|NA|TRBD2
CASSLKVSLAGHSGANVLTF
TGTGCCAGCAGCTTGAAAGTGAGCCTAGCGGGCCACTCTGGGGCCAACGTCCTGACTTTC
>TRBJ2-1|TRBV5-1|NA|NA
CASSLVDSRNEQFF
TGCGCCAGCAGCTTGGTTGACTCGCGAAATGAGCAGTTCTTC
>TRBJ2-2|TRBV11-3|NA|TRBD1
CASSLKVGYDRAGELFF
TGTGCCAGCAGCTTAAAAGTTGGGTATGACAGGGCCGGGGAGCTGTTTTTT
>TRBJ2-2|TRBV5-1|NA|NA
CASSPTLQFVTGELFF
TGCGCCAGCAGCCCGACACTCCAATTTGTCACCGGGGAGCTGTTTTTT
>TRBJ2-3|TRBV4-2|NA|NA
CASSHDTQGDTQYF
TGTGCCAGCAGCCATGACACCCAGGGAGATACGCAGTATTTT
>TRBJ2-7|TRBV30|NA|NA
CAWNGGPGRSYEQYF
TGTGCCTGGAACGGGGGGCCAGGGCGATCCTACGAGCAGTACTTC
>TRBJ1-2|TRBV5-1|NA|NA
CASSLGSESGGYTF
TGCGCCAGCAGCTTGGGGTCAGAATCTGGTGGCTACACCTTC
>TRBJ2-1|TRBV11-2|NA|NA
CASRWPGNEQFF
TGTGCCAGCAGATGGCCGGGGAATGAGCAGTTCTTC
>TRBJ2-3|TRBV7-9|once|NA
CASSKWLSGVTDTQYF
TGTGCCAGCAGCAAATGGCTTTCGGGAGTCACAGATACGCAGTATTTT
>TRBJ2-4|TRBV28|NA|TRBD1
CASSSPTGTGRSIQYF
TGTGCCAGCAGTTCTCCCACCGGGACAGGTCGTTCCATTCAGTACTTC
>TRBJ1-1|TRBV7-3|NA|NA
CASSLQQNTEAFF
TGTGCCAGCAGCTTACAACAGAACACTGAAGCTTTCTTT
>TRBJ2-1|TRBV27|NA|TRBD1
CASSLFGQGRGNEQFF
TGTGCCAGCAGTTTATTTGGACAGGGCAGGGGAAATGAGCAGTTCTTC
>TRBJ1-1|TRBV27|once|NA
CASSLQGTYTEAFF
TGTGCCAGCAGTTTACAGGGGACCTACACTGAAGCTTTCTTT
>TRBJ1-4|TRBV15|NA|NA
CATSRDLNEKLFF
TGTGCCACCAGCAGAGACCTTAATGAAAAACTGTTTTTT
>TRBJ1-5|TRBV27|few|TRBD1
CASSAGTAYQPQHF
TGTGCCAGCAGTGCCGGGACAGCTTATCAGCCCCAGCATTTT
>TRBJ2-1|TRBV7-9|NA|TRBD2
CASSRGLAEYNEQFF
TGTGCCAGCAGCCGCGGACTAGCGGAGTACAATGAGCAGTTCTTC
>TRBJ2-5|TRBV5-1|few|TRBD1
CASSGDREIETQYF
TGCGCCAGCAGCGGGGACAGGGAGATTGAGACCCAGTACTTC
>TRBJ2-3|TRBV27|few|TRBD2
CASSNPSGRMIDTQYF
TGTGCCAGCAGTAACCCTAGCGGGAGGATGATAGATACGCAGTATTTT
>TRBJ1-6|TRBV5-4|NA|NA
CASSDGQLNSPLHF
TGTGCCAGCAGCGATGGACAGCTTAATTCACCCCTCCACTTT
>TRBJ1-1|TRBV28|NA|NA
CASSPIDTVNTEAFF
TGTGCCAGCAGTCCAATAGACACGGTTAACACTGAAGCTTTCTTT
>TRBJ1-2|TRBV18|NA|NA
CASSPSASGYGYTF
TGTGCCAGCTCACCATCCGCGAGCGGCTATGGCTACACCTTC
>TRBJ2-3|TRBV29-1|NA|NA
CSVDLGRGTDTQYF
TGCAGCGTTGATTTAGGCAGAGGAACAGATACGCAGTATTTT
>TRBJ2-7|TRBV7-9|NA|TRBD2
CASSLPTSGITYEQYF
TGTGCCAGCAGCTTACCGACTAGCGGGATAACCTACGAGCAGTACTTC
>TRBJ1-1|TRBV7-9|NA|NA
CASSLDEGTAFF
TGTGCCAGCAGCTTAGACGAGGGAACAGCTTTCTTT
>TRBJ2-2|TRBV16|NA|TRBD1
CASSRGTGLVSGELFF
TGTGCCAGCAGCAGAGGGACAGGGCTCGTTTCCGGGGAGCTGTTTTTT
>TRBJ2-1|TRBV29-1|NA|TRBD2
CSVALAGGPNEQFF
TGCAGCGTTGCCCTAGCGGGGGGACCCAATGAGCAGTTCTTC
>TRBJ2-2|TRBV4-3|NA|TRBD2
CASSQGGTSGRPTGELFF
TGCGCCAGCAGCCAAGGGGGGACTAGCGGGAGACCCACCGGGGAGCTGTTTTTT
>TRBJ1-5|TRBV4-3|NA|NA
CASSQDWQNQPQHF
TGCGCCAGCAGCCAAGATTGGCAGAATCAGCCCCAGCATTTT
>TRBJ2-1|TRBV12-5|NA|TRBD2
CASGSSGRSSEQFF
TGTGCTAGTGGGAGTAGCGGGAGATCGAGTGAGCAGTTCTTC
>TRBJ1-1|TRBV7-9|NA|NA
CASSLGPRTRNTEAFF
TGTGCCAGCAGCTTAGGTCCTCGGACAAGGAACACTGAAGCTTTCTTT
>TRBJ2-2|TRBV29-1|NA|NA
CSVEWSTGELFF
TGCAGCGTTGAATGGAGCACCGGGGAGCTGTTTTTT
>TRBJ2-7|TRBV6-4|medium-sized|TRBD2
CASSQASGSSYEQYF
TGTGCCAGCAGTCAGGCTAGCGGGAGCTCCTACGAGCAGTACTTC